These 17 T cell receptor beta chains were all obtained from the same sample, sequenced in a study of blood T cell repertoires in COVID-19. The table came from immunoSEQ multiplex PCR; TCRdb's copy has only in-frame clones and leaves some out. Of about 260,000 clones in the sample, 75% to 90% were seen once. The sample comprised PBMCs or T cells enriched from blood (not recorded which). All receptors come from a woman aged 40 to 49 who had been exposed to COVID-19.

With regard to this clone: An end of the junction differs from the germline gene, which may be a read error. V is TRBV5-1 and J is TRBJ2-3; 13 bases are a match to TRBD2. This CDR3 spans 18 amino acids. CDR1 SGHRS and CDR2 YFSETQ come from the germline V gene. The CDR3: CASSPGLAGILSTDTQYF. CDR3 DNA sequence: TGTGCCAGCAGCCCGGGACTAGCGGGAATCCTTAGCACAGATACGCAGTATTTT.

The V call is TRBV11-3, the J call TRBJ1-1, with no clear D. The germline V gene encodes CDR1 SGHNT and CDR2 YENEEA. Trimming pared 0 bases from V and 11 bases from J, leaving 13 bases between. This CDR3 is built from 13 residues. Here the CDR3 reads CASSLDPEGGAFF. The CDR3 region has the DNA TGTGCCAGCAGCTTAGATCCGGAAGGCGGCGCTTTCTTT.

This clone was seen once. V and J are TRBV7-3 and TRBJ2-2; no definite D call. The CDR3 is made up of 12 amino acids. Trimming took 5 bases from V and 8 from J, leaving 9 bases between them. In germline, CDR1 is SGHTA, CDR2 FQGTGA. This chain's CDR3 is CASSPRKGELFF. The CDR3 DNA reads as TGTGCCAGCAGCCCGAGGAAGGGGGAGCTGTTTTTT.

The rearrangement joins TRBV11-3 to TRBJ2-5; 15 bases are shared with TRBD2. Germline V gene sequence: CDR1 SGHNT, CDR2 YENEEA. The V gene end was trimmed by 2 bases and the J gene end by 2 bases; junction bases not matched to a gene: 3. CDR3 length: 17 residues. CDR3 region: CASSLPGLAGGQETQYF. As DNA, the CDR3 is TGTGCCAGCAGCTTACCGGGACTAGCGGGGGGACAAGAGACCCAGTACTTC.

V usage is TRBV4-2 and J usage is TRBJ1-2; 9 bases fit TRBD1. The ends lost 5 bases at V and 3 bases at J; junction bases unmatched: 7. CDR1 LGHNA and CDR2 YNFKEQ come from the germline V gene. This CDR3 contains 15 residues. This chain's CDR3 is CASSYNTGGDYGYTF. DNA of the CDR3: TGTGCCAGCAGCTACAATACAGGGGGCGACTATGGCTACACCTTC.

The chain combines TRBV7-9 with TRBJ1-5; 7 bases match TRBD1. The CDR3 consists of 14 residues. V lost 6 bases and J lost 5; bases outside the gene matches: 7. Germline V lookup: CDR1 SEHNR, CDR2 FQNEAQ (reference sequence). The CDR3 loop reads CASSLQGSDQPQHF. The CDR3, as DNA: TGTGCCAGCAGTCTACAGGGGTCGGATCAGCCCCAGCATTTT.

The chain employs TRBV4-3 and TRBJ1-3; 8 positions agree with TRBD1. The V gene's germline CDR1 is LGHNA and CDR2 YSLEER. The CDR3 extends over 17 amino acids. Unmatched junction bases numbered 10, after V lost 3 bases and J lost 3 bases. Here the CDR3 reads CASSQIGQGLSGNTIYF. CDR3 nucleotide sequence: TGCGCCAGCAGCCAGATCGGACAGGGCCTTAGTGGAAACACCATATATTTT.

The chain links TRBV14 to TRBJ2-1; no firm D call. Trimming stripped 5 bases from V and 9 bases from J, with 11 bases between. CDR3 length: 12 residues. Germline CDR1 is SGHDN and CDR2 is FVKESK. DNA for the CDR3: TGTGCCAGCAGCTTCAGACTGGGTGAGCAGTTCTTC. Translated: CASSFRLGEQFF.

The sample holds one count of this clone. The rearrangement links TRBV7-9 to TRBJ2-2, with 7 positions matching TRBD1. The CDR3 is made up of 16 amino acids. CDR1 and CDR2 from the germline V gene are SEHNR and FQNEAQ (reference sequence). J was trimmed by 3 bases and V by 6 bases; bases with no gene match: 10. CDR3 region: CASRPNRQGYTGELFF. In DNA, the CDR3 is TGTGCCAGCAGACCTAATCGACAGGGATACACCGGGGAGCTGTTTTTT. Filled out from reference TRBV7-9 and TRBJ2-2, the complete variable domain reads DTGVSQNPRHKITKRGQNVTFRCDPISEHNRLYWYRQTLGQGPEFLTYFQNEAQLEKSRLLSDRFSAERPKGSFSTLEIQRTEQGDSAMYLCASRPNRQGYTGELFFGEGSRLTVL.

The chain links TRBV19 to TRBJ1-1; D is unclear. Germline CDR1 reads LNHDA; CDR2 reads SQIVND (reference sequence). Trimming removed 1 base at V and 1 base at J, with 4 bases between. The CDR3 sequence is 13 residues long. DNA for the CDR3: TGTGCCAGTAGTATAGGCAGGAACACTGAAGCTTTCTTT. Protein: CASSIGRNTEAFF.

This clone was recorded only once. The J gene is TRBJ1-2, the V gene TRBV2; the D gene is possibly TRBD1 (5 bases). CDR1 is SNHLY, CDR2 FYNNEI, per germline. The CDR3 is 13 amino acids. Trimming removed 3 bases at V and 4 bases at J, with 9 bases between. CDR3: CASSDGQGYGYTF. CDR3 coding DNA: TGTGCCAGCAGTGACGGTCAGGGCTATGGCTACACCTTC.

The genes are TRBV5-4 and TRBJ1-4, with D perhaps TRBD1 (5 bases). The V gene lost 4 bases and the J gene lost 7 bases, with 11 bases spanning the gap. The germline V gene has CDR1 SGHNT and CDR2 YYREEE (reference sequence). This CDR3 has 13 amino acids. The CDR3 nucleotides are TGTGCCAGCAGCCTCCCAGGGTTTGAAAAACTGTTTTTT. The encoded protein is CASSLPGFEKLFF.

As for this clone: Other nucleotide sequences from this sample produce the same CDR3. The chain couples TRBV12-3 or TRBV12-4 to TRBJ2-3; tentatively, D is TRBD2 (6 bases). The CDR3 covers 13 residues. The germline V and J ends were trimmed by 8 bases and 5 bases, with 14 bases remaining between them. The DNA of the CDR3 is TGTGCCAGCTATAGCGGAAGAGGAGATACGCAGTATTTT. It encodes CASYSGRGDTQYF.

The V and J genes are TRBV18 and TRBJ1-5; the match to TRBD1 covers 9 bases. CDR1 and CDR2 (germline): KGHSH, LQKENI. Germline trimming cut 6 bases from V and 3 bases from J; bases unmatched to any gene: 15. This CDR3 is built from 18 residues. The CDR3 reads CASSQTSPGTGNNQPQHF. In DNA form, the CDR3 reads TGTGCCAGCTCGCAAACAAGTCCCGGGACAGGGAACAATCAGCCCCAGCATTTT.

This chain connects TRBV7-9 to TRBJ1-1; tentative D call: TRBD1 (6 bases). The CDR3 extends over 14 amino acids. With 8 bases removed from V and 0 bases from J, the gap between germline ends came to 13 bases. Per germline, CDR1 SEHNR and CDR2 FQNEAQ (reference sequence). CDR3 protein: CASGNRAMNTEAFF. In DNA form, the CDR3 reads TGTGCCAGCGGAAACAGGGCGATGAACACTGAAGCTTTCTTT.

The rearrangement joins TRBV4-1 to TRBJ1-6; TRBD1 might be the D (5 bases). Germline lookup yields CDR1 MGHRA and CDR2 YSYEKL. V was clipped by 0 bases and J by 6 bases, with 15 bases between them. The CDR3 is 17 amino acids. This CDR3 reads CASSQDSSTVFNSPLHF. CDR3 coding DNA: TGCGCCAGCAGCCAAGACTCTTCGACAGTTTTTAATTCACCCCTCCACTTT.

The chain carries TRBV30 and TRBJ1-3; no clear D. V was cut by 2 bases and J by 1 base, with 6 bases left in between. Germline V CDR1 and CDR2: GTSNPN, SVGIG (reference sequence). The CDR3 has 13 residues. CDR3 DNA: TGTGCCTGGAGTACACAGTCTGGAAACACCATATATTTT. Protein: CAWSTQSGNTIYF.